This T cell receptor beta chain was obtained from a study of identical twins. Donors uniformly comprised healthy Caucasians. As to this clonotype: What it binds is unknown.

Whole-study results and caveats: The conclusions drew on cross-sectional statistical analysis instead of tracking the same donors.

Germline-derived CDR1 and CDR2 are LGHNA and YNFKEQ. There are 14 residues in the CDR3. Trimming removed 1 base from V and 2 bases from J, with 9 bases in between. It was template switching that added a universal primer site, and there were unique molecular identifiers on the cDNA. TCRdb re-analysed the 5' RACE reads in MiXCR, keeping a single row per CDR3 protein. The sample has roughly 240,000 distinct CDR3 sequences, 7% to 8.5% seen once; the top ten hold around 5%. This sample was shared with a second study, whose subject was yellow fever vaccine responses in identical twins.

This rearrangement joins TRBV4-2 to TRBJ2-7, with a possible D match to TRBD2 (6 bases). Material for sequencing was CD8+ T cells sorted from blood. The receptor comes from a woman aged 18-29 years in good health. The CDR3 loop is CASSQGGTTYEQYF. The CDR3, as DNA: TGTGCCAGCAGCCAAGGCGGGACCACCTACGAGCAGTACTTC.